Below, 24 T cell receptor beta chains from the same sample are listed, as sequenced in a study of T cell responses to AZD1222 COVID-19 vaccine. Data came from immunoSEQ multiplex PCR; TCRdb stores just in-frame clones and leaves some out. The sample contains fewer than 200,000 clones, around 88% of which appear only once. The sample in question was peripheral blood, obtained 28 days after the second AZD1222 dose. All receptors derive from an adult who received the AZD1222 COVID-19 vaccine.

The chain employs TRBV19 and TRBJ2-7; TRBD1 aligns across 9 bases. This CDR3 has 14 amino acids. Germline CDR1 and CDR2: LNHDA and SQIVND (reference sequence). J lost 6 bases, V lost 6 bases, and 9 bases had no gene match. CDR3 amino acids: CASRYDRGSGEQYF. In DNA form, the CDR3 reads TGTGCCAGTAGATACGACAGGGGGTCAGGCGAGCAGTACTTC.

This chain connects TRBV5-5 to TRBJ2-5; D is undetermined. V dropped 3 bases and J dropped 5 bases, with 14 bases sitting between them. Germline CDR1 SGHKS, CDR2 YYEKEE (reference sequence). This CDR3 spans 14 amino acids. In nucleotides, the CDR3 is TGTGCCAGCAGCTACACACTGGGAACGGAGACCCAGTACTTC. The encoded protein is CASSYTLGTETQYF.

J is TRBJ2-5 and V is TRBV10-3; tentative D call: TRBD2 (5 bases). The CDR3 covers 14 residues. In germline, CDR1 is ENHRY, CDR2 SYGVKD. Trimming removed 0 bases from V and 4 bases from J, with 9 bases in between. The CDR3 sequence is CAISESTDSETQYF. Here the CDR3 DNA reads TGTGCCATCAGTGAGTCGACGGACTCAGAGACCCAGTACTTC.

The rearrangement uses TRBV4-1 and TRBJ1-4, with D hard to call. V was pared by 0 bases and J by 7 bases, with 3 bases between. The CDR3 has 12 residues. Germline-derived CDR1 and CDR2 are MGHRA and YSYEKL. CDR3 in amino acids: CASSQDSEKLFF. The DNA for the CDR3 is TGCGCCAGCAGCCAAGACAGTGAAAAACTGTTTTTT.

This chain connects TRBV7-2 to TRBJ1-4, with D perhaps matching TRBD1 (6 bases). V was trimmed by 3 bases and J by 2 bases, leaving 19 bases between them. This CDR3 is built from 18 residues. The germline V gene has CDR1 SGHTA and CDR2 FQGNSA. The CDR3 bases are TGTGCCAGCAGCTTTAGATCAGGGGTGGGTTGGACTAATGAAAAACTGTTTTTT. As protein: CASSFRSGVGWTNEKLFF.

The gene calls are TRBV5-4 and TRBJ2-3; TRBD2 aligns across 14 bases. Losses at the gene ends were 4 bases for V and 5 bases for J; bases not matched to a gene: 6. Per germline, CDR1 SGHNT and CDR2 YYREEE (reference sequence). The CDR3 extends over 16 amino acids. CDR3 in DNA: TGTGCCAGCAGCCCGACTAGCGGGGGGGCTGGAGATACGCAGTATTTT. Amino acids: CASSPTSGGAGDTQYF. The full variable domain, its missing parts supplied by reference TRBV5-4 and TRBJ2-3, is ETGVTQSPTHLIKTRGQQVTLRCSSQSGHNTVSWYQQALGQGPQFIFQYYREEENGRGNFPPRFSGLQFPNYSSELNVNALELDDSALYLCASSPTSGGAGDTQYFGPGTRLTVL.

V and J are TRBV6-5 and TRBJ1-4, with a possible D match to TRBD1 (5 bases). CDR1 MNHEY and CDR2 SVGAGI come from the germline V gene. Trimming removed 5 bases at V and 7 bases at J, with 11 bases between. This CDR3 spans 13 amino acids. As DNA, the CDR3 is TGTGCCAGCAGTCAGGGTTTGGCTGAAAAACTGTTTTTT. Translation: CASSQGLAEKLFF.

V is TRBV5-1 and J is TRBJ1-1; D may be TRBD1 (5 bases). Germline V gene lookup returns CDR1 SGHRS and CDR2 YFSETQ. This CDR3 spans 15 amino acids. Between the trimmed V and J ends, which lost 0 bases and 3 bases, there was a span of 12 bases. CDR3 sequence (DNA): TGCGCCAGCAGCTTGGCGTGGGGGACCCACACTGAAGCTTTCTTT. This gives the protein CASSLAWGTHTEAFF.

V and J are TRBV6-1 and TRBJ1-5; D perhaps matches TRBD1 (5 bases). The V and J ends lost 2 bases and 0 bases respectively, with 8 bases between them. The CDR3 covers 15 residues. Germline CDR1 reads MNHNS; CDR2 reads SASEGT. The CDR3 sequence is CASSEPTGSNQPQHF. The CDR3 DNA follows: TGTGCCAGCAGTGAACCTACAGGTAGCAATCAGCCCCAGCATTTT.

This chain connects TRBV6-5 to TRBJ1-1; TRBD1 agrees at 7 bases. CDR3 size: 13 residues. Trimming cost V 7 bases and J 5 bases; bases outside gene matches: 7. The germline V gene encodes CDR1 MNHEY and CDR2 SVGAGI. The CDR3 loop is CASTAGGITEAFF. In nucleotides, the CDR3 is TGTGCCAGCACGGCAGGGGGAATAACTGAAGCTTTCTTT.

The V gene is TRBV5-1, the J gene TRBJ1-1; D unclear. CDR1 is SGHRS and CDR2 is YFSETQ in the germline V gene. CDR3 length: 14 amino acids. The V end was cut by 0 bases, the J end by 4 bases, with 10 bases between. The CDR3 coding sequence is TGCGCCAGCAGCTTGGTTCAGATGGGCACTGAAGCTTTCTTT. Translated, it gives CASSLVQMGTEAFF.

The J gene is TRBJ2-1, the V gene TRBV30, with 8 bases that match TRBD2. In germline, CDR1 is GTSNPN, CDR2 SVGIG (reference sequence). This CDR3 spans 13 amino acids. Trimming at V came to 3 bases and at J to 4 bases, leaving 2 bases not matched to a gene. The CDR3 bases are TGTGCCTGGAGCGGGGGGGCTTACAATGAGCAGTTCTTC. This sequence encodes CAWSGGAYNEQFF.

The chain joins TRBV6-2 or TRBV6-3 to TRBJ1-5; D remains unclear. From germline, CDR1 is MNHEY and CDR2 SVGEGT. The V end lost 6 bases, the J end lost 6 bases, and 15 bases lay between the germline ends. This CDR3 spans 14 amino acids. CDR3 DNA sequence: TGTGCCAGCAGCCCAAGCGGGGAGAGTCAGCCCCAGCATTTT. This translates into CASSPSGESQPQHF.

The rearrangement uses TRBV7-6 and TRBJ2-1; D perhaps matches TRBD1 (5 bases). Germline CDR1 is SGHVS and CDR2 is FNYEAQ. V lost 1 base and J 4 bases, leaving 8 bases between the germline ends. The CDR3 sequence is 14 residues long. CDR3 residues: CASSLEQGYNEQFF. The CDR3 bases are TGTGCCAGCAGCTTAGAGCAGGGTTACAATGAGCAGTTCTTC.

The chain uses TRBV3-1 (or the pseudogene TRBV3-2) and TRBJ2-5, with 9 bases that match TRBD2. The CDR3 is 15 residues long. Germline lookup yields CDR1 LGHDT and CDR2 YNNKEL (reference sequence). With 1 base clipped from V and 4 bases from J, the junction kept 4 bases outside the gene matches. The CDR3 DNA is TGTGCCAGCAGCCAAGGCGGGACTAGCCTAGAGACCCAGTACTTC. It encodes CASSQGGTSLETQYF.

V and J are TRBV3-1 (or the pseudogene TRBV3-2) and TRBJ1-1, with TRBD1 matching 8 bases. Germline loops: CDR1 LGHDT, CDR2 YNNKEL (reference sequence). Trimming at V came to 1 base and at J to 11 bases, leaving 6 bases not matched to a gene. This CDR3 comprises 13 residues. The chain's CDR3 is CASSQVAGGGAFF. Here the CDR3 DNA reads TGTGCCAGCAGCCAAGTGGCAGGGGGCGGGGCTTTCTTT.

The CDR3 is CSVRDARNTEAFF. Here the CDR3 DNA reads TGCAGCGTTCGGGACGCCCGGAACACTGAAGCTTTCTTT. The chain couples TRBV29-1 to TRBJ1-1, with TRBD1 as a possible D gene (5 bases). V dropped 5 bases and J dropped 1 base, with 11 bases sitting between them. The CDR3 is 13 amino acids. CDR1 and CDR2 from the germline V gene are SQVTM and ANQGSEA.

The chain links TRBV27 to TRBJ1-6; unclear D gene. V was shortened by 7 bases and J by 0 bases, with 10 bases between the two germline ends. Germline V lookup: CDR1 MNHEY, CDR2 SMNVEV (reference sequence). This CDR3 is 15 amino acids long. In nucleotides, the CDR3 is TGTGCCAGCATGGAGTGGAGCTCCTATAATTCACCCCTCCACTTT. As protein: CASMEWSSYNSPLHF.

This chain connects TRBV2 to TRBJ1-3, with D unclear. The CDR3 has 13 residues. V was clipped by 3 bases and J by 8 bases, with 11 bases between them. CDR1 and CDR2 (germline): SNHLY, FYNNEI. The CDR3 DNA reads TGTGCCAGCAGTGAGATGGGCTTGGACACCATATATTTT. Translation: CASSEMGLDTIYF.

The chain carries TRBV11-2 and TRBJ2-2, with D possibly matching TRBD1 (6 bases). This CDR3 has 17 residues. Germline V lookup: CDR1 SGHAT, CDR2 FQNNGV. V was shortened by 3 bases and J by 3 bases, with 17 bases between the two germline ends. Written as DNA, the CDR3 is TGTGCCAGCAGCTTTTTCCCTAAACAGGGAGACACCGGGGAGCTGTTTTTT. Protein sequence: CASSFFPKQGDTGELFF.

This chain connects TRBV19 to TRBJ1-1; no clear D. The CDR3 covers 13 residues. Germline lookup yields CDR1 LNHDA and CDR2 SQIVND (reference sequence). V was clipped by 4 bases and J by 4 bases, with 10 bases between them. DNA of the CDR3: TGTGCCAGTAGTACAGGAGCCCTCACTGAAGCTTTCTTT. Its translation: CASSTGALTEAFF. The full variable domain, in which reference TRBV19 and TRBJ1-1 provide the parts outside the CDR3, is DGGITQSPKYLFRKEGQNVTLSCEQNLNHDAMYWYRQDPGQGLRLIYYSQIVNDFQKGDIAEGYSVSREKKESFPLTVTSAQKNPTAFYLCASSTGALTEAFFGQGTRLTVV.

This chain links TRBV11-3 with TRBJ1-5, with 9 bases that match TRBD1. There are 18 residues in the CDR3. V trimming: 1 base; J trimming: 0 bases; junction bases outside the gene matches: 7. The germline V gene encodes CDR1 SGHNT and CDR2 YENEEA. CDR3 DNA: TGTGCCAGCAGCTTAGGGACAGGGGAAACTTATAGCAATCAGCCCCAGCATTTT. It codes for CASSLGTGETYSNQPQHF.

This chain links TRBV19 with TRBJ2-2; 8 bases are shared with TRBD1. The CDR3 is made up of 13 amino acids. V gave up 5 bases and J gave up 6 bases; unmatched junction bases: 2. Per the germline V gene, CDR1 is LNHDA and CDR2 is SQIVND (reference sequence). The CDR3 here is CASSLTGAGELFF. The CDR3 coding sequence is TGTGCCAGTAGTTTGACAGGGGCCGGGGAGCTGTTTTTT.

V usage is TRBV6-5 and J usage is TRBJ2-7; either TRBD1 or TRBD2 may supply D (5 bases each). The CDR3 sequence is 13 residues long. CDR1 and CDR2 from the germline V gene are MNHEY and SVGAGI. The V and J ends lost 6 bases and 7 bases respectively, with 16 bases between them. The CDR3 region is CASSVLGPGEQYF. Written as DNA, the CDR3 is TGTGCCAGCAGCGTGCTGGGGCCGGGGGAGCAGTACTTC.